Listed below are T cell receptor beta chains from one sample, sequenced in a study of identical twins. Each CDR3 protein is one row after TCRdb ran MiXCR on the 5' RACE reads. The data hold a few hundred thousand distinct CDR3 sequences, with more than 9.5% observed a single time. These records were also assigned to another study, of yellow fever vaccine responses in identical twins.

Input material: memory (CD45RO+) T cells sorted from blood. The receptor source for this set is a woman aged 18-35 years in good health. CDR3s include the opening cysteine and the closing phenylalanine or tryptophan. The D gene is left open where the match is weak. A clone size is listed for some rows: how often the clone was seen (once, few, many), or a class if it is expanded.

abundance | j_gene | v_gene | d_gene | CDR3aa | CDR3nt
NA | TRBJ2-1 | TRBV12-5 | NA | CASGPDGGSSYNEQFF | TGTGCTAGTGGTCCGGACGGTGGTAGCTCCTACAATGAGCAGTTCTTC
few | TRBJ2-1 | TRBV15 | NA | CATSRDRGFEQFF | TGTGCCACCAGCAGAGATCGGGGCTTTGAGCAGTTCTTC
NA | TRBJ2-7 | TRBV7-2 | NA | CASSLGPTATYEQYF | TGTGCCAGCAGCTTAGGGCCGACAGCCACCTACGAGCAGTACTTC
NA | TRBJ2-3 | TRBV19 | TRBD1 | CASSNRDRGRDTQYF | TGTGCCAGTAGTAACCGGGACAGGGGAAGAGATACGCAGTATTTT
few | TRBJ2-2 | TRBV7-2 | TRBD2 | CASSLAAGLGSRIGELFF | TGTGCCAGCAGCTTAGCGGCGGGACTAGGATCCCGCATCGGGGAGCTGTTTTTT
few | TRBJ2-1 | TRBV29-1 | NA | CSGIGGHEQFF | TGCAGCGGGATAGGGGGTCATGAGCAGTTCTTC
NA | TRBJ2-3 | TRBV9 | NA | CASSVGAGGDRTLTDTQYF | TGTGCCAGCAGCGTAGGGGCTGGGGGGGACAGAACTCTCACAGATACGCAGTATTTT
NA | TRBJ2-3 | TRBV12-3/TRBV12-4 | NA | CASKEDSTDTQYF | TGTGCCAGCAAAGAGGACAGCACAGATACGCAGTATTTT
few | TRBJ2-7 | TRBV2 | TRBD1 | CASSSTGVGYEQYF | TGTGCCAGCAGCTCGACAGGGGTCGGCTACGAGCAGTACTTC
few | TRBJ2-3 | TRBV20-1 | NA | CSARTDTDTQYF | TGCAGTGCCCGGACAGACACAGATACGCAGTATTTT
NA | TRBJ2-7 | TRBV20-1 | NA | CSARDPRGVYEQYF | TGCAGTGCTAGAGATCCCAGAGGGGTATACGAGCAGTACTTC
few | TRBJ2-5 | TRBV29-1 | NA | CSVVKAEETQYF | TGCAGCGTTGTAAAGGCCGAGGAGACCCAGTACTTC
NA | TRBJ2-2 | TRBV29-1 | NA | CSVEDLGLNTGELFF | TGCAGCGTTGAAGATCTAGGACTAAACACCGGGGAGCTGTTTTTT
many | TRBJ1-5 | TRBV12-3/TRBV12-4 | NA | CASSFQGGQPQHF | TGTGCCAGCAGTTTTCAGGGAGGTCAGCCCCAGCATTTT
few | TRBJ2-1 | TRBV30 | NA | CACRGDEQFF | TGTGCCTGCCGAGGGGACGAGCAGTTCTTC
NA | TRBJ2-2 | TRBV7-9 | NA | CASSYQPRELFF | TGTGCCAGCAGCTACCAGCCCAGGGAGCTGTTTTTT
many | TRBJ2-1 | TRBV29-1 | TRBD2 | CSVPAGGGDRDEQFF | TGCAGCGTTCCGGCGGGAGGGGGGGATCGCGATGAGCAGTTCTTC
many | TRBJ2-1 | TRBV2 | NA | CASTSSVNEQFF | TGTGCCAGCACCTCTAGCGTCAATGAGCAGTTCTTC
many | TRBJ1-1 | TRBV6-5 | NA | CASSYRGDTEAFF | TGTGCCAGCAGTTACCGAGGGGACACTGAAGCTTTCTTT
NA | TRBJ2-1 | TRBV3-1 | NA | CASSQDGYNEQFF | TGTGCCAGCAGCCAAGATGGCTACAATGAGCAGTTCTTC
few | TRBJ2-5 | TRBV7-8 | NA | CASSRGRVTETQYF | TGTGCCAGCAGCAGGGGACGCGTGACGGAGACCCAGTACTTC
NA | TRBJ2-3 | TRBV4-3 | TRBD2 | CASSQQTSGRPDTQYF | TGCGCCAGCAGCCAACAAACTAGCGGGAGGCCAGATACGCAGTATTTT
few | TRBJ2-1 | TRBV12-3/TRBV12-4 | NA | CASRPPGPTYNEQFF | TGTGCCAGCAGACCCCCGGGACCAACCTACAATGAGCAGTTCTTC
many | TRBJ2-7 | TRBV7-6 | TRBD2 | CASSPYGLTSGGTYEQYF | TGTGCCAGCAGCCCCTACGGTTTGACTAGCGGGGGGACCTACGAGCAGTACTTC
NA | TRBJ2-7 | TRBV14 | TRBD1 | CDSSQEGTAALYEQYF | TGTGACAGCAGCCAAGAGGGGACAGCAGCACTCTACGAGCAGTACTTC
few | TRBJ2-7 | TRBV12-3/TRBV12-4 | TRBD2 | CASSPGLAGVLYEQYF | TGTGCCAGTTCACCGGGACTAGCGGGGGTCCTCTACGAGCAGTACTTC
few | TRBJ2-5 | TRBV29-1 | TRBD2 | CSVVSGRIRETQYF | TGCAGCGTTGTATCCGGGAGGATACGGGAGACCCAGTACTTC
few | TRBJ2-3 | TRBV7-3 | TRBD1 | CASSLKGAGPTGGAGTDTQYF | TGTGCCAGCAGCTTAAAGGGGGCGGGACCGACAGGGGGCGCGGGGACAGATACGCAGTATTTT
many | TRBJ1-4 | TRBV29-1 | TRBD1 | CSVLGQGEEKLFF | TGCAGCGTTTTGGGACAGGGTGAAGAAAAACTGTTTTTT
many | TRBJ2-1 | TRBV20-1 | NA | CSAERQPNTYNEQFF | TGCAGTGCTGAAAGACAGCCTAATACCTACAATGAGCAGTTCTTC
few | TRBJ2-2 | TRBV5-1 | TRBD1 | CASSGQGTDGELFF | TGCGCCAGCAGCGGACAGGGGACCGACGGGGAGCTGTTTTTT
many | TRBJ1-1 | TRBV6-6 | NA | CTSTSGGHTEAFF | TGTACCAGCACCTCCGGGGGACACACTGAAGCTTTCTTT
NA | TRBJ2-5 | TRBV30 | TRBD1 | CAWKQYGTGTETQYF | TGTGCCTGGAAGCAGTATGGGACAGGGACCGAGACCCAGTACTTC
few | TRBJ2-1 | TRBV20-1 | NA | CSAHRGRAYNEQFF | TGCAGTGCGCACCGGGGTAGGGCCTACAATGAGCAGTTCTTC
few | TRBJ2-3 | TRBV6-5 | NA | CASSTRDSEDTQYF | TGTGCCAGCAGTACTCGGGACTCCGAAGATACGCAGTATTTT
NA | TRBJ2-7 | TRBV3-1 | TRBD1 | CASSQPTGQGANEQYF | TGTGCCAGCAGCCAACCTACGGGACAGGGGGCGAACGAGCAGTACTTC
NA | TRBJ2-7 | TRBV4-3 | NA | CASSQDLTSLQQYF | TGCGCCAGCAGCCAAGACCTGACTAGTTTACAGCAGTACTTC
NA | TRBJ1-6 | TRBV10-3 | NA | CASRVAYNSPLHF | TGTGCCAGCCGTGTCGCCTATAATTCACCCCTCCACTTT
NA | TRBJ1-2 | TRBV28 | TRBD1 | CASSSPGTGGVYGYTF | TGTGCCAGCAGCAGTCCCGGGACAGGGGGCGTCTATGGCTACACCTTC
NA | TRBJ2-1 | TRBV19 | TRBD1 | CASSIKGQGINEQFF | TGTGCCAGTAGTATTAAGGGACAGGGAATCAATGAGCAGTTCTTC
NA | TRBJ1-5 | TRBV7-4 | TRBD1 | CASSPRDSSNQPQHF | TGTGCCAGCAGCCCGAGGGACAGTAGCAATCAGCCCCAGCATTTT
NA | TRBJ2-7 | TRBV2 | NA | CASSDGGSRSYEQYF | TGTGCCAGCAGTGATGGTGGGTCGCGCTCCTACGAGCAGTACTTC
few | TRBJ2-1 | TRBV5-1 | TRBD2 | CASSLAGLAGVHYNEQFF | TGCGCCAGCAGCTTGGCCGGACTAGCGGGGGTGCACTACAATGAGCAGTTCTTC
NA | TRBJ2-7 | TRBV6-1 | NA | CASSVAWRTYEQYF | TGTGCCAGCAGCGTGGCTTGGAGAACCTACGAGCAGTACTTC
few | TRBJ1-1 | TRBV11-1 | NA | CASSPSLNTEAFF | TGTGCCAGCAGCCCGTCCCTGAACACTGAAGCTTTCTTT
NA | TRBJ1-1 | TRBV11-2 | TRBD1 | CASSRQGYHTEAFF | TGTGCCAGCTCACGACAGGGGTACCACACTGAAGCTTTCTTT
few | TRBJ2-2 | TRBV7-6 | TRBD1 | CASSPRQGRVGGELFF | TGTGCCAGCAGCCCACGACAGGGTCGAGTGGGCGGGGAGCTGTTTTTT
few | TRBJ2-2 | TRBV20-1 | NA | CSARKSGNTGELFF | TGCAGTGCTAGGAAGAGCGGGAACACCGGGGAGCTGTTTTTT
NA | TRBJ2-4 | TRBV3-1 | TRBD1 | CASSRQPGQGRKNIQYF | TGTGCCAGCAGCCGGCAGCCGGGACAGGGTCGCAAAAACATTCAGTACTTC
NA | TRBJ2-5 | TRBV5-1 | NA | CASSFGDHRSETQYF | TGCGCCAGCAGCTTTGGGGACCACCGTTCAGAGACCCAGTACTTC
NA | TRBJ2-1 | TRBV9 | NA | CASSVVGGAQNEQFF | TGTGCCAGCAGCGTCGTGGGGGGGGCTCAGAATGAGCAGTTCTTC
many | TRBJ2-5 | TRBV29-1 | TRBD1 | CSVERGLGETQYF | TGCAGCGTTGAAAGGGGGCTCGGTGAGACCCAGTACTTC
NA | TRBJ2-1 | TRBV7-2 | TRBD1 | CASSLEQARGEQFF | TGTGCCAGCAGCTTAGAACAGGCCAGGGGGGAGCAGTTCTTC
few | TRBJ2-3 | TRBV6-1 | TRBD2 | CASSDLRGGTQYF | TGTGCCAGCAGTGACCTACGGGGGGGTACGCAGTATTTT
NA | TRBJ2-6 | TRBV6-1 | TRBD1 | CASSQGATGANVLTF | TGTGCCAGCAGTCAGGGGGCCACTGGGGCCAACGTCCTGACTTTC
many | TRBJ2-7 | TRBV6-2/TRBV6-3 | NA | CASRGRLYEQYF | TGTGCCAGCAGAGGGAGACTCTACGAGCAGTACTTC
many | TRBJ2-3 | TRBV6-5 | TRBD2 | CASSSLSAGGPKDTQYF | TGTGCCAGCAGTTCCCTAAGTGCGGGAGGGCCGAAAGATACGCAGTATTTT
few | TRBJ2-7 | TRBV27 | TRBD2 | CASSLGTKYEQYF | TGTGCCAGCAGTCTCGGGACTAAATACGAGCAGTACTTC
NA | TRBJ2-7 | TRBV10-1 | NA | CASSVVYF | TGCGCCAGCAGTGTGGTGTACTTC